Below are 21 T cell receptor beta chains sequenced from a single sample in a study of CD8 T cells in Susac syndrome. Random hexamers were used to reverse transcribe an amount of about 0.45 to 1 ug RNA. One entry per CDR3 protein results from TCRdb running MiXCR on the immunoSEQ multiplex PCR reads. This table holds approximately 70,000 distinct CDR3 sequences, nearly 96% found once. Sequencing used CD4+ T cells from PBMCs. The receptors shown here come from a human donor with multiple sclerosis.

V is TRBV5-1 and J is TRBJ2-5; D uncertain. Germline values: CDR1 SGHRS, CDR2 YFSETQ. This CDR3 is 16 amino acids long. V lost 4 bases and J 2 bases, leaving 18 bases between the germline ends. The CDR3 DNA reads TGCGCCAGCAGCCCAACGACCGCCGTCTTTCAAGAGACCCAGTACTTC. This translates into CASSPTTAVFQETQYF.

This sequence joins TRBV30 and TRBJ2-7; D possibly corresponds to TRBD1 (8 bases). Trimming pared 6 bases from V and 2 bases from J, leaving 14 bases between. The CDR3 has 13 amino acids. The germline CDR1 and CDR2 sequences are GTSNPN and SVGIG (reference sequence). DNA of the CDR3: TGTGCCTGCGGACAGGGACTAACCTACGAGCAGTACTTC. Encoded protein: CACGQGLTYEQYF.

The V gene is TRBV11-3, the J gene TRBJ2-2; either TRBD1 or TRBD2 may supply D (5 bases each). This CDR3 is built from 16 residues. In germline, CDR1 is SGHNT, CDR2 YENEEA. V was cut by 1 base and J by 5 bases, with 14 bases left in between. The CDR3 sequence: CASSLGSLGTTGELFF. The CDR3 nucleotides read TGTGCCAGCAGCTTAGGAAGCCTGGGGACGACCGGGGAGCTGTTTTTT.

The chain combines TRBV6-2 or TRBV6-3 with TRBJ2-5, with 9 bases lining up with TRBD2. This CDR3 has 16 amino acids. CDR1 and CDR2 (germline): MNHEY, SVGEGT. With V trimmed by 4 bases and J by 1 base, 7 bases remained unmatched. The CDR3, as DNA: TGTGCCAGCAGTTCCCCAGCGGGGGGATTCCAAGAGACCCAGTACTTC. Translation gives CASSSPAGGFQETQYF.

The genes are TRBV7-3 and TRBJ1-5; possible D gene TRBD1, 6 bases. This CDR3 contains 16 residues. Germline CDR1 SGHTA, CDR2 FQGTGA. Trimming shortened V by 5 bases and J by 5 bases, and 19 bases separated the two germline ends. Here the CDR3 DNA reads TGTGCCAGCAGCCCTCGGCGGGGGCGCAGGTATCAGCCCCAGCATTTT. Residues: CASSPRRGRRYQPQHF.

The V call is TRBV12-3 or TRBV12-4, the J call TRBJ1-5, with D uncertain. CDR3 length: 14 residues. Trimming took 3 bases from V and 8 from J, leaving 14 bases between them. The CDR3 DNA sequence: TGTGCCAGCAGTTTTCACCAGAGACGGGAGCCCCAGCATTTT. This sequence encodes CASSFHQRREPQHF.

The chain combines TRBV19 with TRBJ2-7; 7 positions match TRBD2. The trim removed 2 bases at V and 3 bases at J, leaving 13 bases unmatched. In germline, CDR1 is LNHDA, CDR2 SQIVND (reference sequence). This CDR3 spans 17 amino acids. The CDR3 region is CASSIRHRGGGVYEQYF. CDR3 nucleotides: TGTGCCAGTAGTATAAGACACCGAGGCGGGGGAGTCTACGAGCAGTACTTC.

This clonotype was picked up one time. The CDR3 is CASSRLNTEAFF. The CDR3 DNA reads as TGTGCCAGCAGTCGATTGAACACTGAAGCTTTCTTT. The genes are TRBV6-6 and TRBJ1-1; D is unresolved. The CDR3 spans 12 residues. Germline V gene lookup returns CDR1 MNHNY and CDR2 SVGAGI (reference sequence). V lost 5 bases to trimming and J lost 0 bases, with 4 bases between them.

The chain is built from TRBV29-1 and TRBJ1-2; possibly TRBD1 for D (5 bases). CDR1 and CDR2 (germline): SQVTM, ANQGSEA. The CDR3 extends over 16 amino acids. The germline V and J ends were trimmed by 5 bases and 4 bases, with 23 bases remaining between them. For the CDR3, the DNA is TGCAGCGTTCCAGGGAACCGCGACCCGACCCTCTATGGCTACACCTTC. It yields the protein CSVPGNRDPTLYGYTF. The whole variable domain, remainder taken from reference TRBV29-1 and TRBJ1-2, is SAVISQKPSRDICQRGTSLTIQCQVDSQVTMMFWYRQQPGQSLTLIATANQGSEATYESGFVIDKFPISRPNLTFSTLTVSNMSPEDSSIYLCSVPGNRDPTLYGYTFGSGTRLTVV.

The chain links TRBV7-9 to TRBJ1-2; no definite D call. Trimming pared 1 base from V and 7 bases from J, leaving 7 bases between. The germline V gene has CDR1 SEHNR and CDR2 FQNEAQ (reference sequence). The CDR3 totals 12 residues. CDR3 residues: CASSLESRGYTF. CDR3 nucleotide sequence: TGTGCCAGCAGCTTAGAGTCACGTGGCTACACCTTC.

This clonotype is a singleton in its sample. The chain is built from TRBV2 and TRBJ2-1; a weak D match, TRBD2 (5 bases). Between the trimmed V and J ends, which lost 8 bases and 9 bases, there was a span of 11 bases. Germline V gene sequence: CDR1 SNHLY, CDR2 FYNNEI. This CDR3 is 11 amino acids long. For the CDR3, the DNA is TGTGCCAGCGGCAGTCGGGGTGAGCAGTTCTTC. Its protein is CASGSRGEQFF.

In this sample, this clonotype turned up once. J is TRBJ2-1 and V is TRBV19; 8 bases map to TRBD2. The V gene end was trimmed by 5 bases and the J gene end by 16 bases; junction bases not matched to a gene: 10. CDR1 LNHDA and CDR2 SQIVND come from the germline V gene (reference sequence). The CDR3 loop spans 12 amino acids. The CDR3 DNA follows: TGTGCCAGTAGTCTCGTCGCGGGGGGCGTCTTCTTC. Translating gives CASSLVAGGVFF.

The CDR3 DNA reads as TGTGCCACCAGTGATGATGGGACAGGGGGTGAGGATGGCTACACCTTC. Protein: CATSDDGTGGEDGYTF. The chain carries TRBV24-1 and TRBJ1-2, with 11 bases fitting TRBD1. V was clipped by 3 bases and J by 6 bases; unmatched bases: 8. The CDR3 sequence is 16 residues long. The V gene's germline CDR1 is KGHDR and CDR2 SFDVKD.

V gene TRBV6-6 combines with J gene TRBJ1-4; 8 nucleotides match TRBD1. The CDR3 totals 14 residues. The V segment lost 6 bases and the J segment 3 bases; nucleotides outside the gene matches: 3. Germline values: CDR1 MNHNY, CDR2 SVGAGI (reference sequence). CDR3 bases: TGTGCCAGCAGGAGACAGGGGCCTAATGAAAAACTGTTTTTT. This codes for CASRRQGPNEKLFF.

The chain combines TRBV2 with TRBJ1-5; the match to TRBD1 covers 10 bases. V dropped 3 bases and J dropped 7; count of bases not matched to a gene: 6. CDR1 is SNHLY, CDR2 FYNNEI, per germline. The length of the CDR3 is 15 residues. DNA for the CDR3: TGTGCCAGCAGTGAGTTTGTGACAGGGGGCCAGCCCCAGCATTTT. Its translation is CASSEFVTGGQPQHF.

The chain uses TRBV5-4 and TRBJ2-6; D remains ambiguous. The CDR3 covers 15 residues. The V gene lost 0 bases and the J gene lost 0 bases, with 4 bases spanning the gap. The germline gives CDR1 SGHNT, CDR2 YYREEE (reference sequence). The DNA of the CDR3 is TGTGCCAGCAGCTTGGAAATCTCTGGGGCCAACGTCCTGACTTTC. Its translation is CASSLEISGANVLTF.

This chain connects TRBV4-1 to TRBJ2-5; a possible D gene is TRBD2 (5 bases). The germline V gene has CDR1 MGHRA and CDR2 YSYEKL. The V gene lost 1 base and the J gene lost 0 bases, with 18 bases spanning the gap. The CDR3 contains 18 residues. The CDR3 protein is CASSQAALTSTNQETQYF. The CDR3 DNA is TGCGCCAGCAGCCAAGCCGCACTAACTAGTACGAACCAAGAGACCCAGTACTTC.

The chain carries TRBV3-1 and TRBJ1-5; TRBD1 agrees at 7 bases. Germline V CDR1 and CDR2: LGHDT, YNNKEL (reference sequence). The trim removed 1 base at V and 7 bases at J, leaving 7 bases unmatched. This CDR3 is 15 amino acids long. CDR3 bases: TGTGCCAGCAGCCAAGGGTCACAGGGGAAACAGCCCCAGCATTTT. It yields the protein CASSQGSQGKQPQHF.

The CDR3 coding sequence is TGTGCCAGCAGCTCCTCGTGGGGCAGGGAAGGCTCTGGGGCCAACGTCCTGACTTTC. Protein sequence: CASSSSWGREGSGANVLTF. The chain combines TRBV5-8 with TRBJ2-6, with D possibly being TRBD1 (5 bases). Germline CDR1 reads SGHTS; CDR2 reads YDEGEE. Trimming shortened V by 3 bases and J by 0 bases, and 19 bases separated the two germline ends. This CDR3 is 19 amino acids long.

The chain is built from TRBV27 and TRBJ1-1; D is ambiguous. CDR1 is MNHEY, CDR2 SMNVEV, per germline (reference sequence). With 9 bases removed from V and 1 base from J, the gap between germline ends came to 15 bases. This CDR3 is 14 amino acids long. Here the CDR3 DNA reads TGTGCCAGTTGGGGAAACTTCCCGAACACTGAAGCTTTCTTT. Protein: CASWGNFPNTEAFF.

V is TRBV30 and J is TRBJ2-7; the D gene is possibly TRBD2 (6 bases). The CDR3 spans 12 residues. The germline CDR1 and CDR2 sequences are GTSNPN and SVGIG (reference sequence). Trimming took off 3 bases at V and 2 bases at J, with 8 bases between the two ends. The CDR3 bases are TGTGCCTGGAGCGGCGGGACCTACGAGCAGTACTTC. It encodes CAWSGGTYEQYF. The full variable domain, completed using reference TRBV30 and TRBJ2-7, is SQTIHQWPATLVQPVGSPLSLECTVEGTSNPNLYWYRQAAGRGLQLLFYSVGIGQISSEVPQNLSASRPQDRQFILSSKKLLLSDSGFYLCAWSGGTYEQYFGPGTRLTVT.